The T cell receptor beta chain under discussion was sequenced for a study of T-cell memory formation after mild COVID-19. The V and J ends lost 6 bases and 5 bases, in that order; junction bases with no gene match: 9. This CDR3 has 14 amino acids. Germline loops: CDR1 KGHSH, CDR2 LQKENI. One entry per CDR3 protein results from TCRdb running MiXCR on the 5' RACE reads. This table has some 260,000 distinct CDR3 sequences, approximately 16% appearing once. The receptor was isolated from a man between 18 and 35 years old who had mild COVID-19 (a few samples of this study predate the infection). Cell type and time point are not known. Sequenced input: PBMCs or a T cell subset sorted from them (not recorded which). The rearrangement links TRBV18 to TRBJ1-1, with 7 positions matching TRBD1. CDR3 region: CASSPGTARTEAFF. CDR3 DNA: TGTGCCAGCTCGCCCGGGACAGCCAGGACTGAAGCTTTCTTT. Combining the CDR3 with reference TRBV18 and TRBJ1-1 gives the whole variable domain NAGVMQNPRHLVRRRGQEARLRCSPMKGHSHVYWYRQLPEEGLKFMVYLQKENIIDESGMPKERFSAEFPKEGPSILRIQQVVRGDSAAYFCASSPGTARTEAFFGQGTRLTVV.